The 21 T cell receptor beta chains in this list originate from one sample, sequenced in a study of T cell changes during pregnancy in multiple sclerosis. Sequencing was performed with immunoSEQ multiplex PCR; in TCRdb, only in-frame clones are kept and a portion is missing. The sample includes approximately 24,000 clones, approximately 90% of them seen just once. Sequencing was performed on CD8+ T cells from peripheral blood mononuclear cells, taken in the first trimester of pregnancy. The source is a female donor in good health, enrolled as a control in a pregnancy study.

The chain has TRBV2 and TRBJ2-7; 11 bases are a match to TRBD2. From germline, CDR1 is SNHLY and CDR2 FYNNEI. V lost 5 bases, J lost 0 bases, and 6 bases stayed unmatched. The CDR3 contains 16 residues. CDR3: CASSPLLAGDSYEQYF. DNA of the CDR3: TGTGCCAGCAGTCCACTACTAGCGGGGGACTCCTACGAGCAGTACTTC.

Here the CDR3 DNA reads TGCGCCAGCAGCCATCCAGGATTCTACGAGCAGTACTTC. Protein: CASSHPGFYEQYF. J is TRBJ2-7 and V is TRBV4-1; D is uncertain. Trimming took 3 bases from V and 3 from J, leaving 9 bases between them. This CDR3 contains 13 residues. The germline CDR1 and CDR2 sequences are MGHRA and YSYEKL.

The chain carries TRBV5-1 and TRBJ2-7; TRBD1 matches 9 bases. Germline CDR1 and CDR2: SGHRS and YFSETQ. The CDR3 is 16 residues long. V shed 0 bases and J 0 bases; nucleotides not matched to a gene: 4. CDR3: CASSLVGQGSSYEQYF. CDR3 in DNA: TGCGCCAGCAGCTTGGTCGGACAGGGGAGCTCCTACGAGCAGTACTTC.

V is TRBV4-3 and J is TRBJ1-2; 8 nucleotides line up with TRBD1. V gave up 1 base and J gave up 7 bases; unmatched junction bases: 5. The CDR3 length is 14 residues. CDR1 is LGHNA and CDR2 is YSLEER in the germline V gene. The CDR3 DNA sequence: TGCGCCAGCAGCCAAGGACAGGGGCTCGGTGGCTACACCTTC. Amino acid sequence: CASSQGQGLGGYTF.

The rearrangement joins TRBV5-1 to TRBJ2-3; tentatively, D is TRBD1 (5 bases). The germline V gene encodes CDR1 SGHRS and CDR2 YFSETQ. This CDR3 contains 16 residues. V was trimmed by 0 bases and J by 0 bases, leaving 11 bases between them. This chain's CDR3 is CASSLVGVRSTDTQYF. As DNA, the CDR3 is TGCGCCAGCAGCTTGGTAGGGGTACGGAGCACAGATACGCAGTATTTT. The whole variable domain, remainder taken from reference TRBV5-1 and TRBJ2-3, is KAGVTQTPRYLIKTRGQQVTLSCSPISGHRSVSWYQQTPGQGLQFLFEYFSETQRNKGNFPGRFSGRQFSNSRSEMNVSTLELGDSALYLCASSLVGVRSTDTQYFGPGTRLTVL.

V and J are TRBV9 and TRBJ1-1; weak D call: TRBD1 (5 bases). V shed 0 bases and J shed 5 bases, with 11 bases lying between them. CDR1 and CDR2 (germline): SGDLS, YYNGEE. The CDR3 runs to 14 residues. CDR3 sequence: CASSVDGGGTEAFF. DNA of the CDR3: TGTGCCAGCAGCGTAGACGGGGGAGGGACTGAAGCTTTCTTT.

This rearrangement joins TRBV19 to TRBJ2-1; D perhaps matches TRBD2 (5 bases). V was clipped by 3 bases and J by 8 bases, with 17 bases between them. The CDR3 has 15 amino acids. Germline V CDR1 and CDR2: LNHDA, SQIVND (reference sequence). The CDR3 loop is CASSIKDVIGDEQFF. As DNA, the CDR3 is TGTGCCAGTAGTATTAAAGATGTGATCGGGGATGAGCAGTTCTTC.

The chain carries TRBV18 and TRBJ2-7; the match to TRBD1 covers 9 bases. Germline-derived CDR1 and CDR2 are KGHSH and LQKENI. The J segment lost 0 bases and the V segment lost 3 bases, leaving 9 bases of the junction unmatched. The CDR3 has 17 amino acids. The CDR3 sequence is CASSPLGTGKLSYEQYF. DNA for the CDR3: TGTGCCAGCTCACCGTTAGGGACAGGGAAACTCTCCTACGAGCAGTACTTC.

The gene calls are TRBV4-3 and TRBJ2-3; D is possibly TRBD2 (6 bases). The germline gives CDR1 LGHNA, CDR2 YSLEER. This CDR3 has 15 residues. Trimming pared 0 bases from V and 6 bases from J, leaving 13 bases between. The CDR3 nucleotides are TGCGCCAGCAGCCAAGAAAGGGGCGGGGTGGATACGCAGTATTTT. Translated, it gives CASSQERGGVDTQYF.

The CDR3 DNA reads TGTGCCAGCAGCTTAGAGCAGGGTGCTGAAGCTTTCTTT. Its protein is CASSLEQGAEAFF. This chain links TRBV11-3 with TRBJ1-1, with TRBD1 as a possible D gene (5 bases). The germline V gene encodes CDR1 SGHNT and CDR2 YENEEA. Trimming shortened V by 0 bases and J by 6 bases, and 8 bases separated the two germline ends. The CDR3 consists of 13 residues.

The V call is TRBV11-2, the J call TRBJ1-4, with 7 bases fitting TRBD1. Germline loops: CDR1 SGHAT, CDR2 FQNNGV. There are 16 residues in the CDR3. V lost 1 base and J lost 10; bases outside the gene matches: 12. CDR3 protein: CASSLGVEGSGGKLFF. The CDR3 DNA is TGTGCCAGCAGCTTAGGAGTGGAGGGATCAGGGGGAAAACTGTTTTTT.

This chain connects TRBV4-3 to TRBJ1-6; no clear D gene. Between the trimmed V and J ends, which lost 1 base and 6 bases, there was a span of 13 bases. Germline V gene lookup returns CDR1 LGHNA and CDR2 YSLEER. The CDR3 is 16 amino acids. CDR3 sequence (DNA): TGCGCCAGCAGCCAAGGTATCGGGGAACCTAATTCACCCCTCCACTTT. The encoded protein is CASSQGIGEPNSPLHF.

The chain employs TRBV2 and TRBJ1-2; 9 nucleotides align to TRBD1. The germline V gene has CDR1 SNHLY and CDR2 FYNNEI. Trimming at V came to 6 bases and at J to 5 bases, leaving 13 bases not matched to a gene. This CDR3 spans 16 amino acids. The CDR3 spells CASSPGQGNSWYGYTF. CDR3 DNA sequence: TGTGCCAGCAGCCCGGGACAGGGTAACAGTTGGTATGGCTACACCTTC.

V usage is TRBV5-5 and J usage is TRBJ2-4; 8 bases line up with TRBD2. The CDR3 extends over 17 amino acids. Germline V gene lookup returns CDR1 SGHKS and CDR2 YYEKEE (reference sequence). V was pared by 0 bases and J by 6 bases, with 11 bases of the junction left unmatched. The CDR3 DNA reads as TGTGCCAGCAGCTTGGGGGCCTCAGCGGGGGACGGAAACATTCAGTACTTC. This gives the protein CASSLGASAGDGNIQYF.

This chain links TRBV11-2 with TRBJ2-2, with 10 bases identical to TRBD1. Per germline, CDR1 SGHAT and CDR2 FQNNGV. With 4 bases clipped from V and 1 base from J, the junction kept 12 bases outside the gene matches. The CDR3 length is 19 residues. This CDR3 is CASSSPGQGPPQNTGELFF. As DNA, the CDR3 is TGTGCCAGCAGCTCCCCGGGACAGGGGCCCCCCCAGAACACCGGGGAGCTGTTTTTT.

J is TRBJ2-6 and V is TRBV7-9; D ambiguous. Germline CDR1 reads SEHNR; CDR2 reads FQNEAQ (reference sequence). The CDR3 totals 13 residues. V lost 10 bases to trimming and J lost 2 bases, with 9 bases between them. CDR3 loop: CAIPPTGANVLTF. The DNA of the CDR3 is TGTGCCATCCCTCCTACTGGGGCCAACGTCCTGACTTTC.

This clone was seen just once. The chain has TRBV30 and TRBJ2-5, with 7 positions matching TRBD1. Trimming cost V 3 bases and J 5 bases; bases outside gene matches: 9. This CDR3 has 14 residues. Germline V gives CDR1 GTSNPN, CDR2 SVGIG (reference sequence). This CDR3 reads CAWSPWTGRETQYF. CDR3 sequence (DNA): TGTGCCTGGAGCCCGTGGACAGGCCGGGAGACCCAGTACTTC.

The V gene is TRBV9, the J gene TRBJ1-4; D gene uncertain. The CDR3 is 14 amino acids. V gave up 0 bases and J gave up 6 bases, with 9 bases separating them. Germline assignment: CDR1 SGDLS and CDR2 YYNGEE. The CDR3 coding sequence is TGTGCCAGCAGCGTAGAGGTGAGGGATGAAAAACTGTTTTTT. Translation: CASSVEVRDEKLFF.

The CDR3 loop is CPGSAPRQHVAKNIQYF. In nucleotides, the CDR3 is TGTCCTGGGAGCGCACCGAGACAGCATGTAGCCAAAAACATTCAGTACTTC. The chain has TRBV22-1 and TRBJ2-4; TRBD1 is the table's D call and was not checked against the DNA. TRBV22-1 is a recognized pseudogene. The CDR3 is made up of 17 amino acids.

The V call is TRBV11-2, the J call TRBJ2-3; tentatively, D is TRBD2 (6 bases). In germline, CDR1 is SGHAT, CDR2 FQNNGV. With 2 bases removed from V and 2 bases from J, the gap between germline ends came to 14 bases. The CDR3 has 16 amino acids. The CDR3 protein is CASSLRGRGPTDTQYF. Here the CDR3 DNA reads TGTGCCAGCAGCTTACGAGGGCGGGGCCCCACAGATACGCAGTATTTT.

The genes are TRBV28 and TRBJ2-5; no reliable D call. Germline CDR1 reads MDHEN; CDR2 reads SYDVKM. V was trimmed by 7 bases and J by 3 bases, leaving 9 bases between them. This CDR3 contains 12 residues. CDR3 amino acids: CASMSGEETQYF. As DNA, the CDR3 is TGTGCCAGCATGTCAGGTGAAGAGACCCAGTACTTC.